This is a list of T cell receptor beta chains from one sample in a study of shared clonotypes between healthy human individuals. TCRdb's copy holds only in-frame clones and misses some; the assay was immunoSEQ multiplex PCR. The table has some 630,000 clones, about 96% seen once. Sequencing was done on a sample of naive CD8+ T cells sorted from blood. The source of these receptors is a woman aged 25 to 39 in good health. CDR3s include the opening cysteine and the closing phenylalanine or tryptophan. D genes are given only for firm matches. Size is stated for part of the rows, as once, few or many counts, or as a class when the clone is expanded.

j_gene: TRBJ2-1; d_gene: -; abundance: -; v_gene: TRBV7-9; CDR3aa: CASSLAGAGYLYNEQFF; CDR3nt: TGTGCCAGCAGCTTAGCTGGGGCAGGGTACCTCTACAATGAGCAGTTCTTC
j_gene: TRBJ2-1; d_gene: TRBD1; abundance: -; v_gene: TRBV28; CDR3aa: CASSHWTGGFHNEQFF; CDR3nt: TGTGCCAGCAGCCACTGGACAGGGGGCTTCCACAATGAGCAGTTCTTC
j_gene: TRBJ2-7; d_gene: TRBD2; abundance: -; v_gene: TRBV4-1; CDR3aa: CASSHTSDNSYEQYF; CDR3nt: TGCGCCAGCAGCCACACTAGCGACAACTCCTACGAGCAGTACTTC
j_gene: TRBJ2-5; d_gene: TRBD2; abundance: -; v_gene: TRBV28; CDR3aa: CASSPGLAGGGETQYF; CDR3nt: TGTGCCAGCAGTCCAGGACTAGCGGGAGGCGGGGAGACCCAGTACTTC
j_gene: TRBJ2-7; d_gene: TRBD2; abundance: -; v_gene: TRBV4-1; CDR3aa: CASSQVMAGGSEQYF; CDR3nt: TGCGCCAGCAGCCAAGTAATGGCGGGAGGTTCGGAGCAGTACTTC
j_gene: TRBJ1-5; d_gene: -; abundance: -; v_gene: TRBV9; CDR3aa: CASSDGLWNQPQHF; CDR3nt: TGTGCCAGCAGCGACGGCTTGTGGAATCAGCCCCAGCATTTT
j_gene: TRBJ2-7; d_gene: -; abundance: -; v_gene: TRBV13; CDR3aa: CASSLGRGSYEQYF; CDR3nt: TGTGCCAGCAGCTTAGGCCGGGGCAGCTACGAGCAGTACTTC
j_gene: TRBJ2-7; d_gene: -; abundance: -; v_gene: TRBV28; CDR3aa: CASSFSRGAYEQYF; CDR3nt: TGTGCCAGCAGTTTTTCCCGGGGTGCCTACGAGCAGTACTTC
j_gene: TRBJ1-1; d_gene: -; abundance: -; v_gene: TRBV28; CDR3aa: CASSLPGLNTEAFF; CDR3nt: TGTGCCAGCAGTTTACCAGGGCTAAACACTGAAGCTTTCTTT
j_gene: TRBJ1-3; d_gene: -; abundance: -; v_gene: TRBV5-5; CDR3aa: CASAPRADHWPIYF; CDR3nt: TGTGCCAGCGCCCCCAGGGCAGATCATTGGCCCATATATTTT
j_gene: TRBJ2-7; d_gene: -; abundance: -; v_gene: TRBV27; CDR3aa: CASSLSPGASSYEQYF; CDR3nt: TGTGCCAGCAGTTTATCTCCGGGAGCGAGCTCCTACGAGCAGTACTTC
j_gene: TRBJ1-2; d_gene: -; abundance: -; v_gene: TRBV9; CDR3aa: CASSGWRGAVVYGYTF; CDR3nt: TGTGCCAGCAGCGGATGGAGGGGGGCGGTGGTTTATGGCTACACCTTC
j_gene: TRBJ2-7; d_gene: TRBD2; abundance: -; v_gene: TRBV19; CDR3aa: CASSGGGYEQYF; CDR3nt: TGTGCCAGTTCGGGAGGGGGATACGAGCAGTACTTC
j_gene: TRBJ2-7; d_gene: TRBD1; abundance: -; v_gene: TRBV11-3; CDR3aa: CASSLSSNRGFYEQYF; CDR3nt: TGTGCCAGCAGCTTATCCTCTAACAGGGGCTTCTACGAGCAGTACTTC
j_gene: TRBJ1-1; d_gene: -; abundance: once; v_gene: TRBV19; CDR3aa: CASDAGGENTEAFF; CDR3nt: TGTGCCAGTGATGCTGGCGGGGAGAACACTGAAGCTTTCTTT
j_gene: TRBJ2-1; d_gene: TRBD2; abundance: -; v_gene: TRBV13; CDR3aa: CASSLEASGSSFF; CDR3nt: TGTGCCAGCAGCTTAGAGGCTAGCGGGAGTAGTTTCTTC
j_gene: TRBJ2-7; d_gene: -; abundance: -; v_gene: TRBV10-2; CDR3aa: CASSESGLLSEQYF; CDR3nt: TGCGCCAGCAGTGAGTCTGGGCTCTTGTCCGAGCAGTACTTC
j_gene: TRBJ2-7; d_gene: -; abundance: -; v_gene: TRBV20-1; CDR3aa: CSASDTYEQYF; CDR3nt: TGCAGTGCTTCCGACACCTACGAGCAGTACTTC
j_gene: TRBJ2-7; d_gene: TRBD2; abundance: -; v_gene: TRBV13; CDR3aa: CASSTRAGGSYEQYF; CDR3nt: TGTGCCAGCAGCACGAGGGCGGGGGGGTCCTACGAGCAGTACTTC
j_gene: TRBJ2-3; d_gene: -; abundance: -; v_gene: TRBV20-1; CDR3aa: CSGPEIIPQYF; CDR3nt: TGCAGTGGCCCGGAGATTATCCCCCAGTATTTT
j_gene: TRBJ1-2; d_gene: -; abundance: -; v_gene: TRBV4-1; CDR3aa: CASSQEGEARGYTF; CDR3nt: TGCGCCAGCAGCCAAGAGGGGGAGGCAAGGGGCTACACCTTC
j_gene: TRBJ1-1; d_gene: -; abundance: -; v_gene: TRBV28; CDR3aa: CASSLSYRAEAFF; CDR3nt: TGTGCCAGCAGTTTATCCTACAGGGCCGAAGCTTTCTTT
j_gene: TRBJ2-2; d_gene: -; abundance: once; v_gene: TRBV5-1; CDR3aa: CASSITGSTGELFF; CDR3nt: TGCGCCAGCAGTATTACAGGGAGCACCGGGGAGCTGTTTTTT
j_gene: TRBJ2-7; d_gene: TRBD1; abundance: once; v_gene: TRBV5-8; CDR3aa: CASSFGQGKDEQYF; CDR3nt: TGTGCCAGCAGCTTTGGACAGGGCAAGGACGAGCAGTACTTC
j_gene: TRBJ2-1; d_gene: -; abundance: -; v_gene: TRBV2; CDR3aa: CASSEASSNTYNEQFF; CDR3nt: TGTGCCAGCAGTGAAGCTTCGTCGAACACCTACAATGAGCAGTTCTTC
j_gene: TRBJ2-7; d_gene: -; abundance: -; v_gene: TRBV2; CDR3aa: CASIPVTSTYEQYF; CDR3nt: TGTGCCAGCATCCCGGTAACATCAACCTACGAGCAGTACTTC
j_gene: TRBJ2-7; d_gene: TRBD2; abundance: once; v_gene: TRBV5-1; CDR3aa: CASSLGLASSYEQYF; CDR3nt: TGCGCCAGCAGCTTGGGACTAGCGAGTTCCTACGAGCAGTACTTC
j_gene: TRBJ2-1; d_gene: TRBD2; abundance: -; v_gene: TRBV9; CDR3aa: CASSVVLAGVNEQFF; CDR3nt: TGTGCCAGCAGCGTAGTACTAGCGGGAGTTAATGAGCAGTTCTTC
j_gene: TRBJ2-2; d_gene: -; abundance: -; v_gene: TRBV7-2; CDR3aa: CASHLVPGELFF; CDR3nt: TGTGCCAGCCACCTAGTGCCCGGGGAGCTGTTTTTT